This TCR beta chain is drawn from a study of T cells after yellow fever vaccination. The study made its TCR cDNA through 5'RACE template switching. That step introduced a universal primer site along with UMIs. TCRdb fed the 5' RACE reads into MiXCR, producing one record per CDR3 protein. Of roughly 310,000 distinct CDR3 sequences listed, roughly 8.7% are singletons. Trimming pared 4 bases from V and 7 bases from J, leaving 19 bases between. CDR1 and CDR2 from the germline V gene are MGHRA and YSYEKL. The CDR3 is 15 amino acids. The sequence was obtained from a man aged 18 to 30 who received the YFV17D yellow fever vaccine. This material consisted of PBMCs, taken on the day of the first yellow fever vaccination. The chain has TRBV4-1 and TRBJ1-1; D unresolved. CDR3 residues: CASSRRLDRPLEAFF. CDR3 in DNA: TGCGCCAGCAGCCGACGACTTGACCGACCGCTTGAAGCTTTCTTT.